One and the same sample provided the 28 T cell receptor beta chains below, sequenced in a study of molecular identifiers for immune sequencing clone quantification. MiXCR, applied by TCRdb to the PCR reads, yields one record per CDR3 protein. The sample has about 640,000 distinct CDR3 sequences, 20% seen once; the top ten hold 0.7% to 1%. The specimen sequenced was naive CD8+ T cells from blood, with Jurkat cell RNA spiked in. Subset noted: FACS-sorted CD8+CD4-CCR7+CD45RA+ naive T cells. Receptors originate from a human donor in good health. Some libraries in this study had Jurkat cell RNA spiked in.

This clonotype was found many times. CDR3 sequence reads: CASSQGSGGNTIYF. Written as DNA, the CDR3 is TGCGCCAGCAGCCAAGGGTCGGGTGGAAACACCATATATTTT. The chain is built from TRBV4-3 and TRBJ1-3; no reliable D call. With 1 base removed from V and 3 bases from J, the gap between germline ends came to 7 bases. The CDR3 length is 14 residues. Germline CDR1 and CDR2: LGHNA and YSLEER.

This clonotype was seen many times. The rearrangement joins TRBV6-2 or TRBV6-3 to TRBJ2-3; TRBD2 matches 11 bases. This CDR3 comprises 17 residues. V was clipped by 2 bases and J by 2 bases; unmatched bases: 6. The germline CDR1 and CDR2 sequences are MNHEY and SVGEGT. The CDR3 is CASSYEATSGTTDTQYF. The CDR3 DNA follows: TGTGCCAGCAGTTACGAGGCGACTAGCGGGACCACAGATACGCAGTATTTT.

This clonotype appeared many times. This chain uses TRBV6-2 or TRBV6-3 with TRBJ1-1; tentatively, D is TRBD1 (5 bases). CDR1 and CDR2 from the germline V gene are MNHEY and SVGEGT. This CDR3 region has 14 residues. Trimming stripped 5 bases from V and 4 bases from J, with 14 bases between. CDR3 protein: CASSPAGGGTEAFF. In DNA, the CDR3 is TGTGCCAGCAGTCCGGCGGGGGGAGGCACTGAAGCTTTCTTT.

A word on this clonotype: A much larger clone differs by one base, so this may be a read error. The missing conserved phenylalanine or tryptophan at the end of this CDR3 makes a read error likely. CDR3 bases: TGTGCCAGCAGCCCCCTATCCACCCCCGGGGAGCTGTTTTCT. Translation gives CASSPLSTPGELFS. The chain joins TRBV7-7 to TRBJ2-2; no clear D. V was trimmed by 5 bases and J by 6 bases, leaving 13 bases between them. The V gene's germline CDR1 is SSHAT and CDR2 FNYEAQ (reference sequence). CDR3 size: 14 residues.

Comments on this clonotype: A much larger clone is a single base away; this may be a read error. The chain joins TRBV6-2 or TRBV6-3 to TRBJ1-2, with D possibly TRBD1 on 5 matching bases. The CDR3 sequence is 14 residues long. CDR1 MNHEY and CDR2 SVGEGT come from the germline V gene. Trimming shortened V by 4 bases and J by 8 bases, and 17 bases separated the two germline ends. The CDR3 nucleotides read TGTGCCAGCAGTTGCTCCTGGAAGGGACGCGGCTACACCTTC. Translated: CASSCSWKGRGYTF.

In its sample, this clonotype was seen many times. The chain has TRBV4-3 and TRBJ2-3; D is ambiguous. The germline V gene has CDR1 LGHNA and CDR2 YSLEER. Trimming shortened V by 1 base and J by 0 bases, and 14 bases separated the two germline ends. The CDR3 length is 17 residues. CDR3 amino acids: CASSQAPTSSSTDTQYF. CDR3 nucleotide sequence: TGCGCCAGCAGCCAAGCCCCAACTTCCTCTAGCACAGATACGCAGTATTTT.

A remark on this clonotype: This may come from a read error, since a much larger clone is one base off. The chain recombines TRBV7-9 with TRBJ1-1; 10 nucleotides line up with TRBD1. The CDR3 has 17 residues. From germline, CDR1 is SEHNR and CDR2 FQNEAQ (reference sequence). Here the CDR3 DNA reads TGTGCCAGCAGCTCGGGTCCCGGGACAGGGGCTAACACTGAAGCTCTCTTT. Residues: CASSSGPGTGANTEALF.

This clonotype has at least ten counts. The chain combines TRBV4-1 with TRBJ2-5, with D possibly TRBD2 on 7 matching bases. This CDR3 comprises 18 residues. Per the germline V gene, CDR1 is MGHRA and CDR2 is YSYEKL. Trimming stripped 7 bases from V and 2 bases from J, with 26 bases between. The CDR3: CASTTRGTPASGQETQYF. The CDR3, as DNA: TGCGCCAGCACCACAAGGGGGACTCCGGCTAGCGGTCAAGAGACCCAGTACTTC.

The table lists this clonotype with many counts. The CDR3 sequence: CASSQITVLGHQPTDTQYF. As DNA, the CDR3 is TGCGCCAGCAGCCAGATAACCGTCTTGGGACACCAACCAACAGATACGCAGTATTTT. The rearrangement joins TRBV4-1 to TRBJ2-3; perhaps TRBD1 as D (6 bases). The V end lost 3 bases, the J end lost 3 bases, and 25 bases lay between the germline ends. The germline V gene has CDR1 MGHRA and CDR2 YSYEKL. The CDR3 consists of 19 residues.

This clonotype showed up many times. V usage is TRBV19 and J usage is TRBJ2-1; D is uncertain. Germline V gives CDR1 LNHDA, CDR2 SQIVND (reference sequence). Trimming left V 7 bases short and J 6 bases short, with 19 bases between. The CDR3 extends over 15 amino acids. CDR3 loop: CASTVGLGLANEQFF. The CDR3 DNA reads TGTGCCAGTACCGTGGGCCTAGGTCTGGCCAATGAGCAGTTCTTC.

This clonotype was seen a few times. This rearrangement joins TRBV7-3 to TRBJ2-1; TRBD1 might be the D (6 bases). V lost 2 bases to trimming and J lost 10 bases, with 15 bases between them. Germline V gives CDR1 SGHTA, CDR2 FQGTGA. CDR3 length equals 14 residues. Here the CDR3 reads CASSLGAGTIEQFF. The CDR3 nucleotides are TGTGCCAGCAGCTTAGGTGCAGGGACAATAGAGCAGTTCTTC.

This clonotype was counted ten times or more. For the CDR3, the DNA is TGTGCCAGCAGCTTAAACCCTATGTCAGGCACAGATACGCAGTATTTT. Its protein product is CASSLNPMSGTDTQYF. The chain carries TRBV11-2 and TRBJ2-3, with unresolved D. V was trimmed by 2 bases and J by 1 base, leaving 13 bases between them. This CDR3 comprises 16 residues. The germline V gene has CDR1 SGHAT and CDR2 FQNNGV.

This clonotype was counted only a few times. The rearrangement joins TRBV6-5 to TRBJ2-2; weak D call: TRBD2 (5 bases). Germline V CDR1 and CDR2: MNHEY, SVGAGI. CDR3 length equals 15 residues. Trimming took 3 bases from V and 7 from J, leaving 15 bases between them. DNA of the CDR3: TGTGCCAGCAGTTATCCGGCGGGTCCAGGCGGGGAGCTGTTTTTT. This codes for CASSYPAGPGGELFF.

This clonotype showed up many times. The V and J genes are TRBV4-2 and TRBJ2-7; 9 bases align to TRBD1. Germline assignment: CDR1 LGHNA and CDR2 YNFKEQ. The CDR3 contains 16 residues. Germline trimming cut 1 base from V and 2 bases from J; bases unmatched to any gene: 6. The CDR3 coding sequence is TGTGCCAGCAGCCAAGCGCCGGGACAGGGAACCTACGAGCAGTACTTC. It encodes CASSQAPGQGTYEQYF.

This clonotype was detected a few times. A much larger clonotype is one base distant, so this may be a read error. The chain carries TRBV13 and TRBJ2-3; D perhaps matches TRBD2 (5 bases). The CDR3 runs to 14 residues. Germline CDR1 PRHDT, CDR2 FYEKMQ (reference sequence). The CDR3 DNA follows: TGTGCCAACAGCTTAGGTCTAGCAGCCTATACGCAGTATTTT. This sequence encodes CANSLGLAAYTQYF. The full variable domain, completed using reference TRBV13 and TRBJ2-3, is AAGVIQSPRHLIKEKRETATLKCYPIPRHDTVYWYQQGPGQDPQFLISFYEKMQSDKGSIPDRFSAQQFSDYHSELNMSSLELGDSALYFCANSLGLAAYTQYFGPGTRLTVL.

This clonotype occurred many times. This sequence joins TRBV28 and TRBJ2-3; D assignment may be TRBD1 or TRBD2 (5 bases each). The CDR3 is 16 residues long. Trimming left V 6 bases short and J 4 bases short, with 20 bases between. CDR1 is MDHEN and CDR2 is SYDVKM in the germline V gene. DNA for the CDR3: TGTGCCAGCAGCTGGGTATCCTCGGGGCGATCAGATACGCAGTATTTT. As protein: CASSWVSSGRSDTQYF. The complete variable domain, with remaining parts taken from reference TRBV28 and TRBJ2-3, reads DVKVTQSSRYLVKRTGEKVFLECVQDMDHENMFWYRQDPGLGLRLIYFSYDVKMKEKGDIPEGYSVSREKKERFSLILESASTNQTSMYLCASSWVSSGRSDTQYFGPGTRLTVL.

This clonotype occurred a few times. The genes are TRBV12-3 or TRBV12-4 and TRBJ2-1, with 8 bases that match TRBD2. V lost 1 base to trimming and J lost 3 bases; unmatched junction nucleotides: 5. This CDR3 has 16 residues. The CDR3 sequence is CASSLDLRGVYNEQFF. CDR3 coding DNA: TGTGCCAGCAGTTTAGATCTGCGGGGGGTCTACAATGAGCAGTTCTTC.

This clonotype has more than one count but fewer than ten. As DNA, the CDR3 is TGTGCCAGCAGTTACGGGCGTGAAGCTTTCTTT. This translates into CASSYGREAFF. The chain combines TRBV6-2 or TRBV6-3 with TRBJ1-1; D uncertain. CDR3 length equals 11 residues. The germline V and J ends were trimmed by 2 bases and 7 bases, with 5 bases remaining between them. Germline loops: CDR1 MNHEY, CDR2 SVGEGT.

This clonotype was picked up a small number of times. The V gene is TRBV6-2 or TRBV6-3, the J gene TRBJ1-2; D ambiguous. The CDR3 has 14 amino acids. Trimming took 6 bases from V and 5 from J, leaving 16 bases between them. The V gene's germline CDR1 is MNHEY and CDR2 SVGEGT. The CDR3 region has the DNA TGTGCCAGCAGCCCCCTGATGCCGAGTTATGGCTACACCTTC. Translation: CASSPLMPSYGYTF.

This clonotype has ten or more counts. V and J are TRBV7-2 and TRBJ1-1, with D uncertain. Germline V gene data show CDR1 as SGHTA and CDR2 as FQGNSA. The CDR3 extends over 14 amino acids. V shed 1 base and J shed 1 base, with 7 bases lying between them. The CDR3 DNA is TGTGCCAGCAGCTTAGTCCCAGGGAACACTGAAGCTTTCTTT. Its protein is CASSLVPGNTEAFF.

This clonotype was counted at least ten times. The gene calls are TRBV12-3 or TRBV12-4 and TRBJ1-1; D remains unclear. The length of the CDR3 is 14 residues. The V gene lost 5 bases and the J gene lost 10 bases, with 20 bases spanning the gap. The CDR3 region has the DNA TGTGCCAGCAGTCCGCCGTCACAGAGGGAGCGAGCTTTCTTT. Its protein product is CASSPPSQRERAFF.

As concerns this clonotype: This sequence may be a read error, since a much larger clone differs from it by one base. V usage is TRBV5-1 and J usage is TRBJ1-3, with 7 bases aligning to TRBD1. CDR3 length equals 15 residues. Unmatched junction bases numbered 5, after V lost 3 bases and J lost 2 bases. Germline V gene sequence: CDR1 SGHRS, CDR2 YFSETQ. The CDR3 nucleotides read TGCGCCAGCAGCTCGGACAGGACGGCTGGAAACACCATATATTTT. Translated: CASSSDRTAGNTIYF.

The CDR3 is CATGGSMNTEAFF. The CDR3 DNA reads as TGTGCCACGGGGGGCAGTATGAACACTGAAGCTTTCTTT. The V gene is TRBV2, the J gene TRBJ1-1; D possibly corresponds to TRBD1 (6 bases). The CDR3 extends over 13 amino acids. The germline V and J ends were trimmed by 10 bases and 0 bases, with 12 bases remaining between them. Germline V lookup: CDR1 SNHLY, CDR2 FYNNEI.

This clonotype was seen ten or more times. The chain joins TRBV15 to TRBJ2-3; D call uncertain. Germline loops: CDR1 LNHNV, CDR2 YYDKDF (reference sequence). Trimming cost V 0 bases and J 4 bases, with 5 bases left between them. The CDR3 consists of 13 residues. The CDR3 here is CATSREPADTQYF. The CDR3 DNA sequence: TGTGCCACCAGCAGAGAACCCGCAGATACGCAGTATTTT.

In its sample, this clonotype was seen a few times. A much larger clone differs by one base, so this may be a read error. J is TRBJ2-4 and V is TRBV6-2 or TRBV6-3; weak D call: TRBD1 (6 bases). Trimming removed 7 bases at V and 0 bases at J, with 19 bases between. The germline CDR1 and CDR2 sequences are MNHEY and SVGEGT. The CDR3 has 17 residues. DNA for the CDR3: TGTGCCAGCAATTATCCCGACAGGAGCCTAGCCAAAAACATTCAGTACTTC. This translates into CASNYPDRSLAKNIQYF.

V usage is TRBV7-9 and J usage is TRBJ2-1, with 11 bases aligning to TRBD2. Per the germline V gene, CDR1 is SEHNR and CDR2 is FQNEAQ (reference sequence). This CDR3 is built from 16 residues. V gave up 4 bases and J gave up 9 bases; unmatched junction bases: 11. For the CDR3, the DNA is TGTGCCAGCAGCTCAATAGCGGGAGGGCCCTCGGGTGAGCAGTTCTTC. It encodes CASSSIAGGPSGEQFF.

This clonotype was recorded many times. CDR3 in DNA: TGTGCCAGCAGACACGGGGAAAATTCACCCCTCCACTTT. Residues: CASRHGENSPLHF. This chain joins TRBV6-5 and TRBJ1-6; no reliable D call. From germline, CDR1 is MNHEY and CDR2 SVGAGI. This CDR3 is 13 amino acids long. Trimming stripped 6 bases from V and 7 bases from J, with 10 bases between.

This clonotype appeared many times. V and J are TRBV5-1 and TRBJ1-1; no clear D. Germline V gene sequence: CDR1 SGHRS, CDR2 YFSETQ. V lost 5 bases and J lost 1, with 9 bases in between. The CDR3 covers 13 residues. Here the CDR3 reads CASRTPPNTEAFF. The CDR3 nucleotides are TGCGCCAGCAGAACCCCCCCGAACACTGAAGCTTTCTTT.